This is a list of T cell receptor beta chains from one sample in a study of blood T cell repertoires in COVID-19. TCRdb's table, derived via immunoSEQ multiplex PCR, lists solely in-frame clones and lacks some. Of roughly 410,000 clones in the sample, about nine tenths are singletons; the top ten hold roughly 1.6%. The sequenced sample was peripheral blood. These receptors all stem from a woman aged 40 to 55 with COVID-19, enrolled during active disease. Both conserved end residues are trimmed from each CDR3. Fields, in order: CDR3 length, V gene, CDR3 protein.

>14|TRBV11-2
ASSLGLTASNQPQH
>15|TRBV5-1
ASSFRLAESSYNEQF
>13|TRBV9
ASSVGGTENSPLH
>11|TRBV5-6
ASSLLGAQPQH
>15|TRBV29-1
NKLGQGPFSGANVLT
>14|TRBV5-5
ASSLMLAGTTDTQY
>10|TRBV18
ASSPPTYEQY
>12|TRBV19
ASSIGGGGYEQY
>12|TRBV9
ASSVGGGQETQY
>14|TRBV12-5
ASGLYRGGYNNEQF
>11|TRBV7-2
ASKGQGYEKLF
>14|TRBV19
ASSKGGAAHNQPQH
>19|TRBV10-3
AISESWLEDRVLAGVSEQF
>13|TRBV5-6
ASSSGTYGANVLT
>10|TRBV5-1
ASSFTGDGYT
>12|TRBV10-3
AISDKTGTLEQY
>12|TRBV6-1
ASSDNRGQETQY
>15|TRBV27
ASSLAQGAFLYYEQY
>12|TRBV7-9
ASSLVGQSGELF
>13|TRBV4-3
ASSRLTGISGELF
>14|TRBV28
ASSPGLGGKYNEQF
>10|TRBV12-3/TRBV12-4
APDPGEETQY
>12|TRBV6-5
ASGASGSDNEQF
>9|TRBV28
ASSLKHEQY
>12|TRBV5-5
ASSLQGSNEKLF
>12|TRBV6-5
ASTPRGEVNGYT
>13|TRBV4-1
ASSLTGASNYGYT
>15|TRBV2
ASSLQKNRFTNYGYT
>13|TRBV5-6
ASSLGTAINTEAF
>12|TRBV18
ASSPFKGNQPQH
>13|TRBV25-1
ASSATRGDNSPLH